This entry features one TCR beta chain sequence. Germline V gene sequence: CDR1 SEHNR, CDR2 FQNEAQ (reference sequence). The CDR3 consists of 13 residues. V was shortened by 0 bases and J by 12 bases, with 15 bases between the two germline ends. These data originate in a study of T-cell reconstitution after alpha-beta-depleted transplantation in children. Preparation of the TCRbeta library was carried out with unique molecular identifiers. TCRdb re-called the PCR reads through MiXCR, storing one row per CDR3 protein. Of around 240,000 distinct CDR3 sequences in the sample, approximately 9.8% were seen once.

The receptor comes from a human donor who donated a stem cell graft to a child with SCID. Source: PBMCs from the stem cell graft donor, taken from the stem cell graft. This chain joins TRBV7-9 and TRBJ2-7; D perhaps matches TRBD2 (6 bases). CDR3 residues: CASSLAGGAFWYF. For the CDR3, the DNA is TGTGCCAGCAGCTTAGCAGGCGGGGCGTTTTGGTACTTC.